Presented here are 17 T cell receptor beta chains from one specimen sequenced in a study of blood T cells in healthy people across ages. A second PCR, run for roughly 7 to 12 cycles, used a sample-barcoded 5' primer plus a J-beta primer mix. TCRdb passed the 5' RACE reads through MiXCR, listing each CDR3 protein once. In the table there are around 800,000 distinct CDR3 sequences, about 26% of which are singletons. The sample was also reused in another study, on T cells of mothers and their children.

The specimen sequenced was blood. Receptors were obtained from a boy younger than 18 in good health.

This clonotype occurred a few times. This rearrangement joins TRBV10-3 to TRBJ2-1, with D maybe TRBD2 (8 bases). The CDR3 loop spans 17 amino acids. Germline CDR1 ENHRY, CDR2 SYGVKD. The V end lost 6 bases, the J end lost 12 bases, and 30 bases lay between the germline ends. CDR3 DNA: TGTGCCATCAGCGAGGGGCCGGGACTAGAGGGGGCCGGTGGGCAGTTCTTC. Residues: CAISEGPGLEGAGGQFF.

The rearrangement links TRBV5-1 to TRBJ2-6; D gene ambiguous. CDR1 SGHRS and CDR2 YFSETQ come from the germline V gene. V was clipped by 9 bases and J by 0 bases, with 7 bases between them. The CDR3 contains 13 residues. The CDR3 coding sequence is TGCGCCACCGCCCACTCTGGGGCCAACGTCCTGACTTTC. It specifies CATAHSGANVLTF.

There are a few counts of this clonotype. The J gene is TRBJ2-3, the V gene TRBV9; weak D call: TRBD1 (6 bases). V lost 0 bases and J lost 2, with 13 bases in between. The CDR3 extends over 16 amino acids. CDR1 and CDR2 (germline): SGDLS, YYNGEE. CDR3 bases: TGTGCCAGCAGCGTAGGGGCAGGGGCGTCCACAGATACGCAGTATTTT. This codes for CASSVGAGASTDTQYF.

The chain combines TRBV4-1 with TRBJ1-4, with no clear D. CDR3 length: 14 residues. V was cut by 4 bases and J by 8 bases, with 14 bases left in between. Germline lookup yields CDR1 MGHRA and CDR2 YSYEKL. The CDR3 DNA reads TGCGCCAGCAGCCCCGTAATCGGTGTGGAAAAACTGTTTTTT. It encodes CASSPVIGVEKLFF.

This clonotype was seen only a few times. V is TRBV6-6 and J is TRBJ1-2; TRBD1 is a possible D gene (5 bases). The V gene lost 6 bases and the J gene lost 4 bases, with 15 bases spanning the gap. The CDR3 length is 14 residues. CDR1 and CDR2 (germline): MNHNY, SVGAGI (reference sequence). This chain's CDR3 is CASRFLGGGYGYTF. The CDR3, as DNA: TGTGCCAGCAGGTTCCTCGGGGGTGGCTATGGCTACACCTTC.

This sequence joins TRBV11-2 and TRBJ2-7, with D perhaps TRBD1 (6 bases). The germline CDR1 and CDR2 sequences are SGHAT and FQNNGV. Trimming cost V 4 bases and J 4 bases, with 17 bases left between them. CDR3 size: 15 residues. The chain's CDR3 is CASSYLRGTLYEQYF. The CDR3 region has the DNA TGTGCCAGCAGCTACCTCAGGGGAACCCTATACGAGCAGTACTTC. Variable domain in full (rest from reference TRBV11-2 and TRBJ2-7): EAGVAQSPRYKIIEKRQSVAFWCNPISGHATLYWYQQILGQGPKLLIQFQNNGVVDDSQLPKDRFSAERLKGVDSTLKIQPAKLEDSAVYLCASSYLRGTLYEQYFGPGTRLTVT.

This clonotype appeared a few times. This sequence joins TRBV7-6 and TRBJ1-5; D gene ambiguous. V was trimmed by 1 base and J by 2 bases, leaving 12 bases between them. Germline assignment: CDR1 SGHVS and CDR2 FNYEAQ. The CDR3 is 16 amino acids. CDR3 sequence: CASSLGPSERNQPQHF. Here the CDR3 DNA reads TGTGCCAGCAGCTTAGGACCGTCGGAGCGCAATCAGCCCCAGCATTTT.

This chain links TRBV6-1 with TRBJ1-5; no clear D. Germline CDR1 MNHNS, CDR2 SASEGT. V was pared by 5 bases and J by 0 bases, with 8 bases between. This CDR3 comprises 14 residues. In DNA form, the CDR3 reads TGTGCCAGCAGTTTCCAAAATAGCAATCAGCCCCAGCATTTT. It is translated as CASSFQNSNQPQHF.

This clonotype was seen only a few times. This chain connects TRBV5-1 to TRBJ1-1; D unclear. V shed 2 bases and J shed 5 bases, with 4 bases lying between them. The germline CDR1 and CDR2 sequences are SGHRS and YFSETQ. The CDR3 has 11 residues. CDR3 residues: CASSLKTEAFF. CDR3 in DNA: TGCGCCAGCAGCTTAAAGACTGAAGCTTTCTTT.

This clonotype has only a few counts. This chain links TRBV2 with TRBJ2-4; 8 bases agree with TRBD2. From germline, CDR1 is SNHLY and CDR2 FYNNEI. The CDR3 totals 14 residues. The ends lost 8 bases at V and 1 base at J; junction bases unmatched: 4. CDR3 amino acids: CASGRLAAKNIQYF. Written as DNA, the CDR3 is TGTGCCAGCGGAAGACTAGCGGCCAAAAACATTCAGTACTTC.

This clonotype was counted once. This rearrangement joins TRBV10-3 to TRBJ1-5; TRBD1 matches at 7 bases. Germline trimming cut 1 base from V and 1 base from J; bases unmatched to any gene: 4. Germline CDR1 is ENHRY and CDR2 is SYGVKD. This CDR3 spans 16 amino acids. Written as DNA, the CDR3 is TGTGCCATCAGTGAGTTCGAACAGGGGAGCAATCAGCCCCAGCATTTT. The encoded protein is CAISEFEQGSNQPQHF.

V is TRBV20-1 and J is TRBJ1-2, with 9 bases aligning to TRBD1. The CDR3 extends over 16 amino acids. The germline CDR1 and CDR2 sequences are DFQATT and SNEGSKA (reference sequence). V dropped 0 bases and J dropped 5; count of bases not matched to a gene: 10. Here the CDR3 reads CSARESGTGLGYGYTF. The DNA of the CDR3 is TGCAGTGCTAGAGAGTCCGGGACAGGGTTGGGATATGGCTACACCTTC.

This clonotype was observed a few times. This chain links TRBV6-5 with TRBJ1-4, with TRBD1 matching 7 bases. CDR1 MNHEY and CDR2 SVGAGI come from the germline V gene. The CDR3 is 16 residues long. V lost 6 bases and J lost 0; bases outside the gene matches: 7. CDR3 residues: CASRTTGIATNEKLFF. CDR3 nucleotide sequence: TGTGCCAGCAGGACGACAGGGATTGCAACTAATGAAAAACTGTTTTTT.

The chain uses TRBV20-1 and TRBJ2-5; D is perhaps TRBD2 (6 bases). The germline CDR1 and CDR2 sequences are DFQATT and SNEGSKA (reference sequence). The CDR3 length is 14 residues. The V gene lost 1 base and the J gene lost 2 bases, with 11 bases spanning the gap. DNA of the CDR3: TGCAGTGCTAGAGCGGGGGAGACACAAGAGACCCAGTACTTC. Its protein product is CSARAGETQETQYF.

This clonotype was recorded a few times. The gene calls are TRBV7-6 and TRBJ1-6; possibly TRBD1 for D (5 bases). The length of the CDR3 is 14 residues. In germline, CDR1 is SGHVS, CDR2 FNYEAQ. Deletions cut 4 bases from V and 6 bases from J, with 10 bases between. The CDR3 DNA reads TGTGCCAGCAGCTCGACAGTCAGTAATTCACCCCTCCACTTT. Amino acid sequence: CASSSTVSNSPLHF.

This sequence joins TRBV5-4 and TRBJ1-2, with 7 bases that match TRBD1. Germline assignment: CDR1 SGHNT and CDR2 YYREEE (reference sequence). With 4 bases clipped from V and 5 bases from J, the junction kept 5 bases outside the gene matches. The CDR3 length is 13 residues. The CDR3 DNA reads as TGTGCCAGCAGCGAGACAGGGTTTTATGGCTACACCTTC. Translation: CASSETGFYGYTF. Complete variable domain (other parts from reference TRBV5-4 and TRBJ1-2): ETGVTQSPTHLIKTRGQQVTLRCSSQSGHNTVSWYQQALGQGPQFIFQYYREEENGRGNFPPRFSGLQFPNYSSELNVNALELDDSALYLCASSETGFYGYTFGSGTRLTVV.

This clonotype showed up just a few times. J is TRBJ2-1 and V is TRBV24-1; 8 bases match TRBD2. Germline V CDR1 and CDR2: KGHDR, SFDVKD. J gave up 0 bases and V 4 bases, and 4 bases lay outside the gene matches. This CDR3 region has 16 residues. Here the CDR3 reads CATSEAGTSSYNEQFF. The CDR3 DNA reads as TGTGCCACCAGTGAAGCGGGGACTAGCTCCTACAATGAGCAGTTCTTC.